The 10 T cell receptor beta chains presented below share a single source sample, sequenced in a study of CD8+CD57+ T cells in acquired aplastic anemia. Using genomic DNA as the template, TCR beta VDJ and CDR3 profiling was carried out. Each CDR3 protein gets one entry after TCRdb re-called the reads with MiXCR. The sample consists of a few hundred thousand distinct CDR3 sequences, about a third of them appearing once. All patients picked for sequencing had shown, by flow cytometry, an expansion of CD8+CD57+ cells. Sequencing was carried out using sorted CD4+, CD8+, or CD8+CD57+ T cells (not recorded which) from PBMCs. The receptors come from a human donor with aplastic anemia.

This clonotype has a handful of counts. The genes are TRBV6-1 and TRBJ1-1, with 8 positions matching TRBD1. CDR3 length equals 14 residues. With V trimmed by 6 bases and J by 2 bases, 5 bases remained unmatched. The germline CDR1 and CDR2 sequences are MNHNS and SASEGT. The CDR3, as DNA: TGTGCCAGCAGGAAGGACAGGGAAAACACTGAAGCTTTCTTT. Its protein is CASRKDRENTEAFF.

This sequence joins TRBV12-3 or TRBV12-4 and TRBJ2-7; D possibly corresponds to TRBD2 (5 bases). Trimming shortened V by 4 bases and J by 3 bases, and 13 bases separated the two germline ends. The CDR3 has 14 residues. The CDR3 coding sequence is TGTGCCAGCAGTTACTCGTTCAGCGGCTACGAGCAGTACTTC. This codes for CASSYSFSGYEQYF.

There are many counts of this clonotype. V gene TRBV7-9 combines with J gene TRBJ2-1, with a tentative D call TRBD1 (6 bases). The CDR3 sequence is 13 residues long. Trimming shortened V by 4 bases and J by 4 bases, and 8 bases separated the two germline ends. From germline, CDR1 is SEHNR and CDR2 FQNEAQ (reference sequence). CDR3 loop: CASSWGQYNEQFF. The CDR3, as DNA: TGTGCCAGCAGCTGGGGGCAGTACAATGAGCAGTTCTTC.

The chain uses TRBV6-2 or TRBV6-3 and TRBJ1-2, with D unresolved. The CDR3 spans 13 residues. With 0 bases removed from V and 4 bases from J, the gap between germline ends came to 6 bases. Germline-derived CDR1 and CDR2 are MNHEY and SVGEGT. The CDR3 reads CASSYSQSYGYTF. In DNA, the CDR3 is TGTGCCAGCAGTTACTCCCAGAGCTATGGCTACACCTTC.

Ten or more counts support this clonotype. DNA for the CDR3: TGCAGTGCTAGGCCCCCGGGACAGGGGGTGAGGGACGAGCAGTACTTC. Amino acids: CSARPPGQGVRDEQYF. The chain recombines TRBV20-1 with TRBJ2-7; 11 bases are a match to TRBD1. The junction had 12 bases not matched to a gene; V was cut back by 3 bases and J by 5 bases. This CDR3 is 16 amino acids long. The germline V gene encodes CDR1 DFQATT and CDR2 SNEGSKA (reference sequence).

To note about this clonotype: Given a much more abundant clone one base away, this may be a read error. J is TRBJ2-3 and V is TRBV5-1; possible D gene TRBD2, 6 bases. This CDR3 spans 15 amino acids. The germline V and J ends were trimmed by 3 bases and 4 bases, with 15 bases remaining between them. Germline values: CDR1 SGHRS, CDR2 YFSETQ. The CDR3, as DNA: TGCGCCAGCAGCTCGGACTACGCTAGCGCAGATACGCAGTATTTT. As protein: CASSSDYASADTQYF.

This clonotype was seen only a few times. The chain uses TRBV5-1 and TRBJ1-6, with 10 bases aligning to TRBD1. CDR1 is SGHRS, CDR2 YFSETQ, per germline. The CDR3 covers 18 residues. Trimming took 0 bases from V and 9 from J; bases not matched to a gene: 12. The CDR3 sequence: CASSLGLKKTGGLSPLHF. Here the CDR3 DNA reads TGCGCCAGCAGCTTGGGGCTCAAAAAGACAGGGGGCCTTTCACCCCTCCACTTT.

The J gene is TRBJ1-2, the V gene TRBV19; D not certain. Germline V gene lookup returns CDR1 LNHDA and CDR2 SQIVND (reference sequence). Trimming left V 3 bases short and J 8 bases short, with 10 bases between. The CDR3 covers 12 residues. CDR3 coding DNA: TGTGCCAGTAGTATTGGCTCAGAGGGCTACACCTTC. This translates into CASSIGSEGYTF.

CDR3 nucleotide sequence: TGTGCCAGCAGCTTATCGGCCGCCTACAATGAGCAGTTCTTC. Translation: CASSLSAAYNEQFF. This rearrangement joins TRBV7-3 to TRBJ2-1; D gene unclear. The CDR3 is 14 residues long. Germline CDR1 and CDR2: SGHTA and FQGTGA. Trimming pared 2 bases from V and 2 bases from J, leaving 7 bases between.

This chain's CDR3 is CATSRTQGGPMMFF. CDR3 nucleotide sequence: TGTGCCACCAGCAGAACCCAGGGAGGGCCGATGATGTTTTTT. The chain uses TRBV15 and TRBJ2-2, with 7 nucleotides matching TRBD2. Germline V gene data show CDR1 as LNHNV and CDR2 as YYDKDF (reference sequence). The CDR3 runs to 14 residues. Losses at the gene ends were 2 bases for V and 15 bases for J; bases not matched to a gene: 12.